These 31 T cell receptor beta chains originate from one sample sequenced in a study of shared clonotypes between healthy human individuals. This table comes from immunoSEQ multiplex PCR, and its TCRdb copy is limited to in-frame clones, with some not included. The sample records 2 million to 2.5 million clones, approximately 96% being singletons. The specimen was naive CD4+ T cells sorted from blood. The subset: CD45RA+ positively selected. The source of these receptors is a man between 18 and 35 years old in good health.

The genes are TRBV28 and TRBJ2-5, with TRBD2 matching over 7 bases. J was trimmed by 3 bases and V by 6 bases; bases with no gene match: 7. CDR1 is MDHEN and CDR2 is SYDVKM in the germline V gene. The CDR3 is 14 residues long. The CDR3 region is CASSHGTTEETQYF. CDR3 coding DNA: TGTGCCAGCAGCCACGGGACTACCGAAGAGACCCAGTACTTC.

Written as DNA, the CDR3 is TGTGCCACCGGCCAGTTGGGGGGCGGAGATACGCAGTATTTT. The encoded protein is CATGQLGGGDTQYF. The V gene is TRBV19, the J gene TRBJ2-3, with D possibly being TRBD1 or TRBD2 (6 bases each). Germline assignment: CDR1 LNHDA and CDR2 SQIVND (reference sequence). CDR3 length: 14 amino acids. Trimming cost V 10 bases and J 5 bases, with 19 bases left between them.

J is TRBJ2-7 and V is TRBV6-5, with TRBD1 matching 8 bases. V shed 5 bases and J 6 bases; nucleotides not matched to a gene: 6. Germline CDR1 reads MNHEY; CDR2 reads SVGAGI. This CDR3 has 13 amino acids. The CDR3 is CASSKPTGGEQYF. CDR3 nucleotide sequence: TGTGCCAGCAGTAAACCTACAGGGGGCGAGCAGTACTTC.

The gene calls are TRBV6-1 and TRBJ2-5; D possibly matches TRBD1 or TRBD2 (5 bases each). V lost 6 bases to trimming and J lost 2 bases, with 13 bases between them. The CDR3 extends over 14 amino acids. CDR1 is MNHNS, CDR2 SASEGT, per germline. In DNA form, the CDR3 reads TGTGCCAGCAGCCAGGGAGTTCGGCAAGAGACCCAGTACTTC. Translation gives CASSQGVRQETQYF.

The gene calls are TRBV7-9 and TRBJ1-2; a weak D match, TRBD1 (6 bases). V lost 7 bases, J lost 2 bases, and 17 bases lay in between. Germline loops: CDR1 SEHNR, CDR2 FQNEAQ (reference sequence). This CDR3 comprises 15 residues. DNA of the CDR3: TGTGCCAGCAACCTACACCTTGACAGGAACTATGGCTACACCTTC. Translation: CASNLHLDRNYGYTF.

The table lists this clone with a count of one. An end of the junction differs from the germline gene, which may be a read error. In DNA, the CDR3 is TGTGCTAGCAGCTTAGGAAGCGAGGGCACAGATACGCAGTATTTT. This sequence encodes CASSLGSEGTDTQYF. The V call is TRBV7-7, the J call TRBJ2-3; no clear D. The germline V gene has CDR1 SSHAT and CDR2 FNYEAQ (reference sequence). The CDR3 has 15 residues.

The CDR3 DNA is TGTGCCAGCTCACCAAGTCCTGTTAACACCGGGGAGCTGTTTTTT. Protein sequence: CASSPSPVNTGELFF. This chain uses TRBV18 with TRBJ2-2; D unclear. In germline, CDR1 is KGHSH, CDR2 LQKENI. Trimming stripped 2 bases from V and 2 bases from J, with 9 bases between. CDR3 size: 15 residues.

The genes are TRBV18 and TRBJ2-7, with D possibly being TRBD1 (6 bases). V lost 3 bases and J 7 bases, leaving 13 bases between the germline ends. Germline loops: CDR1 KGHSH, CDR2 LQKENI. The length of the CDR3 is 13 residues. Written as DNA, the CDR3 is TGTGCCAGCTCACCCAGGGGAAAGGGAGAGCAGTACTTC. Encoded protein: CASSPRGKGEQYF.

About this clone: The sample carries other DNA sequences with the same CDR3. The CDR3 reads CASKAGAPETQYF. The CDR3 coding sequence is TGTGCCAGCAAAGCGGGGGCCCCAGAGACCCAGTACTTC. The V and J genes are TRBV28 and TRBJ2-5; TRBD2 matches 8 bases. Trimming cost V 7 bases and J 4 bases; bases outside gene matches: 5. Germline V lookup: CDR1 MDHEN, CDR2 SYDVKM. The CDR3 loop spans 13 amino acids.

About this clone itself: The sample carries other DNA sequences with the same CDR3. The chain couples TRBV2 to TRBJ2-2; a possible D gene is TRBD2 (5 bases). This CDR3 spans 14 amino acids. With 1 base removed from V and 5 bases from J, the gap between germline ends came to 8 bases. Germline CDR1 is SNHLY and CDR2 is FYNNEI. The CDR3 sequence: CASSEVRGTGELFF. DNA for the CDR3: TGTGCCAGCAGTGAAGTTAGAGGGACCGGGGAGCTGTTTTTT. Filled out from reference TRBV2 and TRBJ2-2, the complete variable domain reads EPEVTQTPSHQVTQMGQEVILRCVPISNHLYFYWYRQILGQKVEFLVSFYNNEISEKSEIFDDQFSVERPDGSNFTLKIRSTKLEDSAMYFCASSEVRGTGELFFGEGSRLTVL.

The rearrangement joins TRBV6-5 to TRBJ1-1; 7 bases map to TRBD1. CDR1 is MNHEY, CDR2 SVGAGI, per germline. The CDR3 covers 13 residues. The V gene end was trimmed by 5 bases and the J gene end by 5 bases; junction bases not matched to a gene: 5. The CDR3 spells CASSDRVRTEAFF. CDR3 coding DNA: TGTGCCAGCAGTGACAGGGTACGGACTGAAGCTTTCTTT.

The genes are TRBV12-5 and TRBJ2-7; tentatively, D is TRBD1 or TRBD2 (5 bases each). Germline CDR1 reads LGHNT; CDR2 reads FRNRAP. This CDR3 is 13 amino acids long. V lost 4 bases to trimming and J lost 4 bases, with 11 bases between them. The CDR3 sequence is CASGWDRDYEQYF. CDR3 nucleotide sequence: TGTGCTAGTGGTTGGGACCGGGATTACGAGCAGTACTTC.

V usage is TRBV6-1 and J usage is TRBJ1-6, with D possibly matching TRBD1 (6 bases). Germline V CDR1 and CDR2: MNHNS, SASEGT. The V gene lost 4 bases and the J gene lost 5 bases, with 18 bases spanning the gap. The CDR3 contains 17 residues. CDR3 sequence reads: CASSVTGASGDNSPLHF. CDR3 in DNA: TGTGCCAGCAGTGTTACGGGAGCGTCAGGGGATAATTCACCCCTCCACTTT.

V gene TRBV6-1 combines with J gene TRBJ1-6; 7 bases match TRBD1. J lost 7 bases, V lost 3 bases, and 6 bases had no gene match. The CDR3 spans 15 residues. Germline V gives CDR1 MNHNS, CDR2 SASEGT. The CDR3 protein is CASSETGFQNSPLHF. The CDR3 DNA reads TGTGCCAGCAGTGAGACAGGGTTCCAAAATTCACCCCTCCACTTT.

The chain employs TRBV29-1 and TRBJ2-2; D may be TRBD2 (6 bases). CDR1 SQVTM and CDR2 ANQGSEA come from the germline V gene. The CDR3 extends over 16 amino acids. With 4 bases removed from V and 0 bases from J, the gap between germline ends came to 15 bases. The CDR3: CSVASTGVTNTGELFF. As DNA, the CDR3 is TGCAGCGTTGCCTCAACGGGGGTGACGAACACCGGGGAGCTGTTTTTT.

V and J are TRBV28 and TRBJ1-6; 8 bases are shared with TRBD1. CDR1 is MDHEN, CDR2 SYDVKM, per germline. The V gene end was trimmed by 5 bases and the J gene end by 7 bases; junction bases not matched to a gene: 7. The CDR3 has 15 amino acids. CDR3 sequence reads: CASSPPDRVNSPLHF. The CDR3 DNA reads as TGTGCCAGCAGTCCCCCGGACAGGGTGAATTCACCCCTCCACTTT.

The count of this clone is one. V and J are TRBV18 and TRBJ1-5, with D perhaps TRBD1 (5 bases). The CDR3 length is 15 residues. The germline CDR1 and CDR2 sequences are KGHSH and LQKENI. The ends were cut back, 3 bases at V and 3 bases at J, with 12 bases in the middle. As DNA, the CDR3 is TGTGCCAGCTCACCTCAAGCAGGGCCCAATCAGCCCCAGCATTTT. Translated, it gives CASSPQAGPNQPQHF. The variable domain in full, with the rest retrieved from reference TRBV18 and TRBJ1-5, is NAGVMQNPRHLVRRRGQEARLRCSPMKGHSHVYWYRQLPEEGLKFMVYLQKENIIDESGMPKERFSAEFPKEGPSILRIQQVVRGDSAAYFCASSPQAGPNQPQHFGDGTRLSIL.

This clone appeared once. The V gene is TRBV9, the J gene TRBJ2-3, with a possible D match to TRBD2 (6 bases). Germline V gene data show CDR1 as SGDLS and CDR2 as YYNGEE. The CDR3 covers 14 residues. Deletions cut 3 bases from V and 5 bases from J, with 13 bases between. The DNA for the CDR3 is TGTGCCAGCAGCGGGGCGGGGTTGGGAGATACGCAGTATTTT. It specifies CASSGAGLGDTQYF.

This chain connects TRBV11-2 to TRBJ2-1; 7 bases fit TRBD1. The CDR3 length is 16 residues. The ends lost 5 bases at V and 4 bases at J; junction bases unmatched: 11. Germline CDR1 SGHAT, CDR2 FQNNGV. The CDR3 nucleotides are TGTGCCAGCAGCACCTCCCGGGGACAGCAATACAATGAGCAGTTCTTC. This codes for CASSTSRGQQYNEQFF. Looking up the rest from reference TRBV11-2 and TRBJ2-1 gives the full variable domain: EAGVAQSPRYKIIEKRQSVAFWCNPISGHATLYWYQQILGQGPKLLIQFQNNGVVDDSQLPKDRFSAERLKGVDSTLKIQPAKLEDSAVYLCASSTSRGQQYNEQFFGPGTRLTVL.

This chain links TRBV28 with TRBJ2-5; D possibly corresponds to TRBD2 (6 bases). CDR1 is MDHEN and CDR2 is SYDVKM in the germline V gene. Trimming stripped 3 bases from V and 5 bases from J, with 16 bases between. CDR3 length: 15 amino acids. The CDR3 loop is CASSFGRRDSETQYF. CDR3 bases: TGTGCCAGCAGTTTTGGCCGGCGGGATTCCGAGACCCAGTACTTC.

The rearrangement uses TRBV2 and TRBJ1-3, with a possible D match to TRBD1 (5 bases). CDR3 length equals 17 residues. V gave up 0 bases and J gave up 4 bases, with 16 bases separating them. The germline CDR1 and CDR2 sequences are SNHLY and FYNNEI. CDR3 region: CASSEAGTGTQGNTIYF. DNA of the CDR3: TGTGCCAGCAGTGAAGCGGGAACAGGCACTCAGGGAAACACCATATATTTT.

The rearrangement joins TRBV7-2 to TRBJ2-7, with 9 bases lining up with TRBD1. Germline trimming cut 6 bases from V and 4 bases from J; bases unmatched to any gene: 10. There are 15 residues in the CDR3. The germline gives CDR1 SGHTA, CDR2 FQGNSA. CDR3 sequence (DNA): TGTGCCAGCAGTCGAGGGGACAGGGCGCGTTACGAGCAGTACTTC. It is translated as CASSRGDRARYEQYF.

The chain links TRBV7-2 to TRBJ1-3; no clear D. Germline-derived CDR1 and CDR2 are SGHTA and FQGNSA. CDR3 length: 15 amino acids. V gave up 0 bases and J gave up 4 bases, with 10 bases separating them. The CDR3 reads CASSLASGGGNTIYF. In DNA form, the CDR3 reads TGTGCCAGCAGCTTAGCCTCGGGCGGCGGAAACACCATATATTTT.

The chain employs TRBV11-2 and TRBJ2-5; D is uncertain. V was trimmed by 5 bases and J by 1 base, leaving 17 bases between them. Looked up from germline, CDR1 is SGHAT and CDR2 is FQNNGV. The CDR3 runs 16 residues. In nucleotides, the CDR3 is TGTGCCAGCAGCGATCTGACTTTTAGGGCCCAAGAGACCCAGTACTTC. This gives the protein CASSDLTFRAQETQYF.

The V call is TRBV6-5, the J call TRBJ1-6; D perhaps matches TRBD1 (5 bases). V lost 5 bases, J lost 10 bases, and 12 bases lay in between. The length of the CDR3 is 13 residues. The germline V gene has CDR1 MNHEY and CDR2 SVGAGI. CDR3 sequence (DNA): TGTGCCAGCAGTGGCAGGGACGGGTCACCCCTCCACTTT. It encodes CASSGRDGSPLHF.

This chain joins TRBV27 and TRBJ2-6; tentatively, D is TRBD2 (5 bases). The CDR3 length is 17 residues. V lost 2 bases and J lost 2, with 13 bases in between. The germline gives CDR1 MNHEY, CDR2 SMNVEV (reference sequence). The CDR3 loop is CASSLRSAGTGANVLTF. CDR3 coding DNA: TGTGCCAGCAGTTTACGAAGTGCCGGGACTGGGGCCAACGTCCTGACTTTC. The full variable domain, its missing parts supplied by reference TRBV27 and TRBJ2-6, is EAQVTQNPRYLITVTGKKLTVTCSQNMNHEYMSWYRQDPGLGLRQIYYSMNVEVTDKGDVPEGYKVSRKEKRNFPLILESPSPNQTSLYFCASSLRSAGTGANVLTFGAGSRLTVL.

A single count supports this clone. The chain combines TRBV6-5 with TRBJ2-2; maybe TRBD1 (6 bases). The CDR3 spans 14 residues. With 6 bases removed from V and 1 base from J, the gap between germline ends came to 9 bases. Germline V gene sequence: CDR1 MNHEY, CDR2 SVGAGI. Here the CDR3 reads CASRPQGNTGELFF. The DNA of the CDR3 is TGTGCCAGCAGACCACAGGGGAACACCGGGGAGCTGTTTTTT.

The chain employs TRBV9 and TRBJ2-2, with D possibly being TRBD2 (6 bases). V lost 0 bases and J 6 bases, leaving 15 bases between the germline ends. Germline CDR1 and CDR2: SGDLS and YYNGEE. The length of the CDR3 is 16 residues. The CDR3 protein is CASSVAPGATAGELFF. In DNA, the CDR3 is TGTGCCAGCAGCGTAGCCCCGGGAGCCACGGCCGGGGAGCTGTTTTTT.

This sequence joins TRBV30 and TRBJ2-3; D is undetermined. In germline, CDR1 is GTSNPN, CDR2 SVGIG (reference sequence). The V gene lost 3 bases and the J gene lost 4 bases, with 5 bases spanning the gap. This CDR3 region has 11 residues. This CDR3 reads CAWRMADTQYF. CDR3 bases: TGTGCCTGGAGGATGGCAGATACGCAGTATTTT.

The genes are TRBV10-2 and TRBJ2-7; 10 nucleotides match TRBD2. The CDR3 is 17 amino acids. The germline CDR1 and CDR2 sequences are WSHSY and SAAADI. J lost 0 bases, V lost 10 bases, and 15 bases had no gene match. The CDR3 protein is CANLGSSGRPISYEQYF. The DNA for the CDR3 is TGCGCCAACCTGGGTTCTAGCGGGAGACCCATCTCCTACGAGCAGTACTTC.

The gene calls are TRBV7-2 and TRBJ2-1; D is possibly TRBD2 (6 bases). V shed 4 bases and J shed 7 bases, with 14 bases lying between them. The CDR3 length is 14 residues. Germline loops: CDR1 SGHTA, CDR2 FQGNSA. CDR3 coding DNA: TGTGCCAGCAGCTCGGACTACGTGGGGAATGAGCAGTTCTTC. Encoded protein: CASSSDYVGNEQFF. Combining the CDR3 with reference TRBV7-2 and TRBJ2-1 gives the whole variable domain GAGVSQSPSNKVTEKGKDVELRCDPISGHTALYWYRQSLGQGLEFLIYFQGNSAPDKSGLPSDRFSAERTGGSVSTLTIQRTQQEDSAVYLCASSSDYVGNEQFFGPGTRLTVL.